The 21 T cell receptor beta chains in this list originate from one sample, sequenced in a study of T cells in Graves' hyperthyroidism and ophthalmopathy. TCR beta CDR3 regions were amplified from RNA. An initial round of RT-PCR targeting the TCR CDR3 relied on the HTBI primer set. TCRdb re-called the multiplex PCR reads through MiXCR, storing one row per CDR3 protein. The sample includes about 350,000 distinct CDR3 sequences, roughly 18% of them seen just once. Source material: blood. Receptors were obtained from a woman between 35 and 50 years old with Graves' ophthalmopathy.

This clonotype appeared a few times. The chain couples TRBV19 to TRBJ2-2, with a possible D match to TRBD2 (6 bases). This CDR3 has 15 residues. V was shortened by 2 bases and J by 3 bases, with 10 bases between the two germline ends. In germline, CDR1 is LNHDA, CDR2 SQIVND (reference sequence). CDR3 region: CASSITGLYTGELFF. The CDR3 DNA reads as TGTGCCAGTAGTATAACGGGACTTTACACCGGGGAGCTGTTTTTT.

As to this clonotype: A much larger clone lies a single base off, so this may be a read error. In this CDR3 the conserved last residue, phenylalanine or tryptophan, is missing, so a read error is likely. The CDR3 DNA reads TGTGCCAGCTCACCTACGGCTAGCGGATACGAGCAGTACCTC. Translation: CASSPTASGYEQYL. J is TRBJ2-7 and V is TRBV18, with 7 bases fitting TRBD2. CDR3 length: 14 residues. The trim removed 3 bases at V and 4 bases at J, leaving 6 bases unmatched. CDR1 and CDR2 from the germline V gene are KGHSH and LQKENI.

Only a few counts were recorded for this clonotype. The CDR3 DNA is TGTGCCAGCAGCCAAGCGCTCGGGGGGGGGAATGCTTTCTTT. As protein: CASSQALGGGNAFF. The chain couples TRBV3-1 to TRBJ1-1; D is perhaps TRBD1 (5 bases). Germline V gene sequence: CDR1 LGHDT, CDR2 YNNKEL (reference sequence). The V end lost 1 base, the J end lost 11 bases, and 17 bases lay between the germline ends. The CDR3 extends over 14 amino acids.

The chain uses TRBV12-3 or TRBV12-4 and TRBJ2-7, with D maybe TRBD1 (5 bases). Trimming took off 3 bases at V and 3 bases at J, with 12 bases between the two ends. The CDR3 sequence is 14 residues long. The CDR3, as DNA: TGTGCCAGCAGTTTTCAGGGCAGGGACTACGAGCAGTACTTC. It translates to CASSFQGRDYEQYF.

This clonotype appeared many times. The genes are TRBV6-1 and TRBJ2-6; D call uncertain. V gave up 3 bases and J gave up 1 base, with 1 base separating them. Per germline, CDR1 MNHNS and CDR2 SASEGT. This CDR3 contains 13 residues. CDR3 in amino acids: CASSDSGANVLTF. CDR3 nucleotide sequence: TGTGCCAGCAGTGATTCTGGGGCCAACGTCCTGACTTTC.

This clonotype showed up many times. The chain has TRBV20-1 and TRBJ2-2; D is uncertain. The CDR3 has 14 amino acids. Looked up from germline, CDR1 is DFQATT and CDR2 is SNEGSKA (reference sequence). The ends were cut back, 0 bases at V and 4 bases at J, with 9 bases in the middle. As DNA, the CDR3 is TGCAGTGCTAGAGATTGGGAAGGCACCGGGGAGCTGTTTTTT. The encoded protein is CSARDWEGTGELFF.

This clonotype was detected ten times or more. The CDR3, as DNA: TGTGCCAGCAGCTGGGTAGAGAGGGCAGACGAGCAGTACTTC. Protein product: CASSWVERADEQYF. The V and J genes are TRBV7-2 and TRBJ2-7; weak D call: TRBD2 (5 bases). This CDR3 has 14 residues. CDR1 is SGHTA and CDR2 is FQGNSA in the germline V gene. V was shortened by 4 bases and J by 5 bases, with 15 bases between the two germline ends. Variable domain in full (rest from reference TRBV7-2 and TRBJ2-7): GAGVSQSPSNKVTEKGKDVELRCDPISGHTALYWYRQSLGQGLEFLIYFQGNSAPDKSGLPSDRFSAERTGGSVSTLTIQRTQQEDSAVYLCASSWVERADEQYFGPGTRLTVT.

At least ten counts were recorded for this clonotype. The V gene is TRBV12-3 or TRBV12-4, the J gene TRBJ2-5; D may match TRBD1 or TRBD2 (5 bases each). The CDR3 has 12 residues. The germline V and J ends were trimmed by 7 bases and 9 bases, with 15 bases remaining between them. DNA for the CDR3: TGTGCCAGCAAAAGGAGCGAGGGGCCCCAGTACTTC. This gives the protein CASKRSEGPQYF.

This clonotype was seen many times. CDR3 residues: CASSRTGWGDYGYTF. CDR3 DNA: TGTGCCAGCAGCAGGACAGGGTGGGGTGACTATGGCTACACCTTC. The chain combines TRBV5-5 with TRBJ1-2; 8 bases agree with TRBD1. The CDR3 runs 15 residues. Germline-derived CDR1 and CDR2 are SGHKS and YYEKEE (reference sequence). J gave up 3 bases and V 4 bases, and 8 bases lay outside the gene matches.

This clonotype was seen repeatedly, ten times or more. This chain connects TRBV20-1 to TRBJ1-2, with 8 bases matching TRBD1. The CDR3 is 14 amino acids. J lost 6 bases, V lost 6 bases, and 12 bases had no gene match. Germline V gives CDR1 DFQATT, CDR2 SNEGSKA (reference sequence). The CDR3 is CSAKKLDRVDGYTF. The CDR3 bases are TGCAGTGCAAAGAAGTTGGACAGGGTGGATGGCTACACCTTC.

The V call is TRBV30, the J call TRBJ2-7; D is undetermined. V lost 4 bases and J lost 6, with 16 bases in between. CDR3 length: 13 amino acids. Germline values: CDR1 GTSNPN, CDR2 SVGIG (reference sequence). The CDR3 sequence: CAWTYPNLFEQYF. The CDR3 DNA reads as TGTGCCTGGACTTACCCTAACTTGTTCGAGCAGTACTTC.

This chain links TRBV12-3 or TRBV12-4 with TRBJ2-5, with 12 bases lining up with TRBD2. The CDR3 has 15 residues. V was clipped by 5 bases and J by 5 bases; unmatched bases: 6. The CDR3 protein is CASSRTSGRFETQYF. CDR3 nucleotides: TGTGCCAGCAGTCGTACTAGCGGGAGGTTTGAGACCCAGTACTTC.

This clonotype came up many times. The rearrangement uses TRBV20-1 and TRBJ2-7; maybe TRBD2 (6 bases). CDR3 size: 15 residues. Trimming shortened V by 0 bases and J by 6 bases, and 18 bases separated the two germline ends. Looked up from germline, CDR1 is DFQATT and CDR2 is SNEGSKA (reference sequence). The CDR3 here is CSARDPTGAMAEQYF. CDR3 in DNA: TGCAGTGCTAGAGATCCGACGGGAGCAATGGCCGAGCAGTACTTC.

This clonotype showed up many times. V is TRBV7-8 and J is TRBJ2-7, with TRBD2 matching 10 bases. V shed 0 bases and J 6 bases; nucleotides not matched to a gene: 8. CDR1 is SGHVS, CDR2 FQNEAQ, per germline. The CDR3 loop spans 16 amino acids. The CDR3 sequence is CASSLAWVAGGREQYF. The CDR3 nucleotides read TGTGCCAGCAGCTTAGCGTGGGTAGCGGGAGGCCGCGAGCAGTACTTC.

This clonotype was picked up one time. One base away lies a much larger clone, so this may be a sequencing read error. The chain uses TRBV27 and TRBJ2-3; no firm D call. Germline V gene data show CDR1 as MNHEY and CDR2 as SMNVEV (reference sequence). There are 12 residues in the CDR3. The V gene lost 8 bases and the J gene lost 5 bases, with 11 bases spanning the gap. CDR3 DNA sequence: TGTGCCAGCGGGGTATCCATAGATACGCAGTATTTT. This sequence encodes CASGVSIDTQYF.

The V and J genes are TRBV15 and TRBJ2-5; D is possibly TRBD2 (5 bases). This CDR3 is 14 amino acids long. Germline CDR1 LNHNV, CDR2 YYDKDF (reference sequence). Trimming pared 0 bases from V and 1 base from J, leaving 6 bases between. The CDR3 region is CATSRDRGQETQYF. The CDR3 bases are TGTGCCACCAGCAGAGATCGGGGCCAAGAGACCCAGTACTTC. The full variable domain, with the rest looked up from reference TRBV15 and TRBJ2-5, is DAMVIQNPRYQVTQFGKPVTLSCSQTLNHNVMYWYQQKSSQAPKLLFHYYDKDFNNEADTPDNFQSRRPNTSFCFLDIRSPGLGDTAMYLCATSRDRGQETQYFGPGTRLLVL.

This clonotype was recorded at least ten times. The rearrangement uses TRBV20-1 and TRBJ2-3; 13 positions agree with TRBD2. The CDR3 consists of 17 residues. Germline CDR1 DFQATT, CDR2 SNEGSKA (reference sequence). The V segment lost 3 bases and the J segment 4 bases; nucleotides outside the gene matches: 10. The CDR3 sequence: CSARAARTSGRSDTQYF. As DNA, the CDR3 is TGCAGTGCTAGGGCCGCACGGACTAGCGGGAGATCAGATACGCAGTATTTT.

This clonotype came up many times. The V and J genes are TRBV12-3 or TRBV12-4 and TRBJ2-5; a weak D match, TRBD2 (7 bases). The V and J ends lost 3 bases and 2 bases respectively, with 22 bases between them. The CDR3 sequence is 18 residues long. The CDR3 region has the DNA TGTGCCAGCAGTTTCGACCCCGGAGGGAGGGGGTCTCAAGAGACCCAGTACTTC. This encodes CASSFDPGGRGSQETQYF.

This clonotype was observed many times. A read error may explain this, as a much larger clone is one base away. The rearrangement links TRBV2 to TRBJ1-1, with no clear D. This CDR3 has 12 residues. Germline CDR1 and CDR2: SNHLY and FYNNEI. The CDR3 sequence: CASSETAGAALF. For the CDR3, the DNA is TGTGCCAGCAGTGAAACCGCCGGAGCAGCTCTCTTT. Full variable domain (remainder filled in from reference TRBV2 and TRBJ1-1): EPEVTQTPSHQVTQMGQEVILRCVPISNHLYFYWYRQILGQKVEFLVSFYNNEISEKSEIFDDQFSVERPDGSNFTLKIRSTKLEDSAMYFCASSETAGAALFGQGTRLTVV.

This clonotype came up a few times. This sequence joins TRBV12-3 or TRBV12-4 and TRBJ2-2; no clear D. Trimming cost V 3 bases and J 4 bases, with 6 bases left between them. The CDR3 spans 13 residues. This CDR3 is CASSFLSTGELFF. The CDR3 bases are TGTGCCAGCAGTTTTTTGAGCACCGGGGAGCTGTTTTTT.

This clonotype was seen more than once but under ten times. The CDR3 DNA sequence: TGTGCCAGCAGCGATTTGACAGGTCGGGGGTACTATGGCTACACCTTC. This sequence encodes CASSDLTGRGYYGYTF. This chain connects TRBV11-1 to TRBJ1-2; possible D gene TRBD1, 6 bases. Germline values: CDR1 SGHAT, CDR2 FQDESV (reference sequence). The length of the CDR3 is 16 residues. Deletions cut 5 bases from V and 3 bases from J, with 19 bases between.